Listed below are T cell receptor beta chains from one sample, sequenced in a study of T cells in Graves' hyperthyroidism and ophthalmopathy. A single record per CDR3 protein comes from TCRdb applying MiXCR to the multiplex PCR reads. The sample contains roughly 520,000 distinct CDR3 sequences, about 24% of which appear only once. The source material was blood. The receptors derive from a woman aged 25 to 45 with Graves' ophthalmopathy. Each CDR3 is given with its conserved first and last residue. Each record gives: V gene, clone size, D gene, CDR3 length, J gene, CDR3 DNA, CDR3 protein. A D gene is named only where the DNA matches it firmly. Not every row has a clone size; where given, it reads once, few, many or a size class.

V gene: TRBV19
clone size: many
D gene: .
CDR3 length: 11
J gene: TRBJ2-5
CDR3 DNA: TGTGCCAGTAGTATAGGCGGAAACCAGTACTTC
CDR3 protein: CASSIGGNQYF

V gene: TRBV6-4
clone size: .
D gene: .
CDR3 length: 14
J gene: TRBJ1-1
CDR3 DNA: TGTGCCAGCAGAGAACAGGGCCCGAACACTGAAGCTTTCTTT
CDR3 protein: CASREQGPNTEAFF

V gene: TRBV2
clone size: many
D gene: TRBD1
CDR3 length: 13
J gene: TRBJ2-5
CDR3 DNA: TGTGCCAGCAGGGGAGACAGGGGAGAGACCCAGTACTTC
CDR3 protein: CASRGDRGETQYF

V gene: TRBV6-2/TRBV6-3
clone size: .
D gene: .
CDR3 length: 15
J gene: TRBJ1-6
CDR3 DNA: TGTGCCAGCAGTTACTCGAGGCTATTGGATTCACCCCTCCACTTT
CDR3 protein: CASSYSRLLDSPLHF

V gene: TRBV28
clone size: .
D gene: TRBD2
CDR3 length: 15
J gene: TRBJ2-5
CDR3 DNA: TGTGCCAGCAGTTTATTAACGGGAGGGGCGGAGACCCAGTACTTC
CDR3 protein: CASSLLTGGAETQYF

V gene: TRBV27
clone size: .
D gene: .
CDR3 length: 12
J gene: TRBJ1-1
CDR3 DNA: TGTGCCAGCGGCTTGCCCCCTAAAGAAGCTTTCTTT
CDR3 protein: CASGLPPKEAFF

V gene: TRBV3-1
clone size: .
D gene: .
CDR3 length: 12
J gene: TRBJ2-7
CDR3 DNA: TGTGCCAGCAGCCATCAATGGAAGGACAGCGTCTTC
CDR3 protein: CASSHQWKDSVF

V gene: TRBV18
clone size: many
D gene: .
CDR3 length: 11
J gene: TRBJ2-5
CDR3 DNA: TGTGCCAGCAGCCCGAAAGAGACCCAGTACTTC
CDR3 protein: CASSPKETQYF

V gene: TRBV7-9
clone size: many
D gene: TRBD2
CDR3 length: 14
J gene: TRBJ2-5
CDR3 DNA: TGTGCCAGCAGCCGAGCGGGGGGCCAAGAGACCCAGTACTTC
CDR3 protein: CASSRAGGQETQYF

V gene: TRBV3-1
clone size: .
D gene: .
CDR3 length: 11
J gene: TRBJ1-3
CDR3 DNA: TGTGCCAGCAGCCATGCGGGGGCCATATATTTT
CDR3 protein: CASSHAGAIYF

V gene: TRBV12-3/TRBV12-4
clone size: many
D gene: .
CDR3 length: 15
J gene: TRBJ1-6
CDR3 DNA: TGTGCCAGCAGTTTAGACAGAAGCTATAATTCACCCCTCCACTTT
CDR3 protein: CASSLDRSYNSPLHF

V gene: TRBV5-1
clone size: .
D gene: TRBD1
CDR3 length: 15
J gene: TRBJ1-1
CDR3 DNA: TGCGCCAGCACCGAACAGGGGGCCCGGAACACTGAAGCTTTCTTT
CDR3 protein: CASTEQGARNTEAFF

V gene: TRBV6-1
clone size: many
D gene: TRBD1
CDR3 length: 17
J gene: TRBJ1-5
CDR3 DNA: TGTGCCAGCAGTGGAGAGGGACAGGGCGCGGGCAATCAGCCCCAGCATTTT
CDR3 protein: CASSGEGQGAGNQPQHF

V gene: TRBV6-5
clone size: many
D gene: .
CDR3 length: 12
J gene: TRBJ1-2
CDR3 DNA: TGTGCCAGCAGTTGGGACCTCTATGGCTACGCCTTC
CDR3 protein: CASSWDLYGYAF

V gene: TRBV30
clone size: many
D gene: TRBD1
CDR3 length: 13
J gene: TRBJ2-7
CDR3 DNA: TGTGCCTGTGACAGGGGAGGAACCTACGAGCAGTACTTC
CDR3 protein: CACDRGGTYEQYF

V gene: TRBV6-1
clone size: .
D gene: TRBD1
CDR3 length: 16
J gene: TRBJ1-2
CDR3 DNA: TGTGCCAGCAGTCGATCGGGACAGGGCCCCCTCTATGGCTACACCTTC
CDR3 protein: CASSRSGQGPLYGYTF

V gene: TRBV6-1
clone size: many
D gene: TRBD1
CDR3 length: 13
J gene: TRBJ2-5
CDR3 DNA: TGTGCCAGCGCGACAGGGGAGCAAGAGACCCAGTACTTC
CDR3 protein: CASATGEQETQYF

V gene: TRBV7-2
clone size: few
D gene: .
CDR3 length: 13
J gene: TRBJ2-7
CDR3 DNA: TGTGCCAGCAGCCAGGACCCCCTTCGGGAGCAGTACTTC
CDR3 protein: CASSQDPLREQYF

V gene: TRBV3-1
clone size: .
D gene: .
CDR3 length: 16
J gene: TRBJ2-5
CDR3 DNA: TGTGCCAGCAGCCAATCGACTATCGGGGACCAAGAGACCCAGTACTTC
CDR3 protein: CASSQSTIGDQETQYF

V gene: TRBV7-9
clone size: many
D gene: TRBD2
CDR3 length: 16
J gene: TRBJ2-5
CDR3 DNA: TGTGCCAGCAGCTTAGGGCTAGCGGAAAACCAAGAGACCCAGTACTTC
CDR3 protein: CASSLGLAENQETQYF

V gene: TRBV6-1
clone size: few
D gene: .
CDR3 length: 15
J gene: TRBJ2-7
CDR3 DNA: TGTGCCAGCAGTGCGGGGCAGGTGAGCTCCTACGAGCAGTACTTC
CDR3 protein: CASSAGQVSSYEQYF

V gene: TRBV12-3/TRBV12-4
clone size: many
D gene: .
CDR3 length: 14
J gene: TRBJ1-1
CDR3 DNA: TGTGCCAGCAGTCACATGAGGGGAAACACTGAAGCTTTCTTT
CDR3 protein: CASSHMRGNTEAFF

V gene: TRBV12-3/TRBV12-4
clone size: .
D gene: TRBD2
CDR3 length: 15
J gene: TRBJ2-7
CDR3 DNA: TGTGCCAGCAGTGGAGGACTAGCTGCGTCCTACGAGCAGTACTTC
CDR3 protein: CASSGGLAASYEQYF

V gene: TRBV12-3/TRBV12-4
clone size: few
D gene: .
CDR3 length: 15
J gene: TRBJ1-3
CDR3 DNA: TGTGCCAGCAGTTTAGACAGACCCTCTGGAAACACCATATATTTT
CDR3 protein: CASSLDRPSGNTIYF

V gene: TRBV11-2
clone size: .
D gene: .
CDR3 length: 14
J gene: TRBJ1-2
CDR3 DNA: TGTGCCAGCAGCCCCGGACAGACCTTCTATGGCTACACCTTC
CDR3 protein: CASSPGQTFYGYTF

V gene: TRBV2
clone size: many
D gene: .
CDR3 length: 14
J gene: TRBJ1-1
CDR3 DNA: TGTGCCAGCAGTGAATTTTCTTCTGGACCTGAAGCTTTCTTT
CDR3 protein: CASSEFSSGPEAFF

V gene: TRBV5-1
clone size: many
D gene: .
CDR3 length: 14
J gene: TRBJ1-1
CDR3 DNA: TGCGCCAGCAGCTGGGGGCTTTCGAACACTGAAGCTTTCTTT
CDR3 protein: CASSWGLSNTEAFF

V gene: TRBV4-3
clone size: many
D gene: .
CDR3 length: 14
J gene: TRBJ2-7
CDR3 DNA: TGCGCCAGCAGCCAAGACAGGGGTTCCTACGAGCAGTACTTC
CDR3 protein: CASSQDRGSYEQYF

V gene: TRBV20-1
clone size: many
D gene: .
CDR3 length: 13
J gene: TRBJ2-7
CDR3 DNA: TGCAGTCCAAGGGCTCGGAGCTCCTACGAGCAGTACTTC
CDR3 protein: CSPRARSSYEQYF

V gene: TRBV24-1
clone size: .
D gene: .
CDR3 length: 12
J gene: TRBJ2-7
CDR3 DNA: TGTGCCACCACGGGCAGTGACTACGAGCAGTACTTC
CDR3 protein: CATTGSDYEQYF

V gene: TRBV14
clone size: few
D gene: TRBD1
CDR3 length: 16
J gene: TRBJ2-7
CDR3 DNA: TGTGCCAGCAGCCCGCTAGATCTCGACAGGGCTGCCGAGCAGTACTTC
CDR3 protein: CASSPLDLDRAAEQYF

V gene: TRBV11-2
clone size: many
D gene: .
CDR3 length: 14
J gene: TRBJ1-1
CDR3 DNA: TGTGCCAGCAGCTTAGTAGAACGGCACACTGAAGCTTTCTTT
CDR3 protein: CASSLVERHTEAFF

V gene: TRBV28
clone size: many
D gene: .
CDR3 length: 13
J gene: TRBJ2-7
CDR3 DNA: TGTGCCAGCAAAAAACCCAGTTCCTACGAGCAGTACTTC
CDR3 protein: CASKKPSSYEQYF

V gene: TRBV5-1
clone size: few
D gene: .
CDR3 length: 15
J gene: TRBJ2-3
CDR3 DNA: TGCGCCAGCAGCTTCCCGGCAGGGGACGCAGATACGCAGTATTTT
CDR3 protein: CASSFPAGDADTQYF

V gene: TRBV12-3/TRBV12-4
clone size: many
D gene: .
CDR3 length: 14
J gene: TRBJ1-5
CDR3 DNA: TGTGCCAGCAGTTTTGCTGGGGAGGATCAGCCCCAGCATTTT
CDR3 protein: CASSFAGEDQPQHF

V gene: TRBV7-2
clone size: many
D gene: .
CDR3 length: 15
J gene: TRBJ2-7
CDR3 DNA: TGTGCCAGCAGCTTACCGACAGCCATGTCCTACGAGCAGTACTTC
CDR3 protein: CASSLPTAMSYEQYF

V gene: TRBV6-7
clone size: many
D gene: TRBD1
CDR3 length: 14
J gene: TRBJ1-6
CDR3 DNA: TGTGCCAGCACCCGGGACAGTCCTAATTCACCCCTCCACTTT
CDR3 protein: CASTRDSPNSPLHF

V gene: TRBV24-1
clone size: .
D gene: .
CDR3 length: 13
J gene: TRBJ1-2
CDR3 DNA: TGTGCCACCAGTCGTGGCCAATACTTTGGCTACACCTTC
CDR3 protein: CATSRGQYFGYTF

V gene: TRBV20-1
clone size: few
D gene: .
CDR3 length: 14
J gene: TRBJ2-5
CDR3 DNA: TGCAGTGCTAGGGCCACTCAGTACCAAGAGACCCAGTACTTC
CDR3 protein: CSARATQYQETQYF

V gene: TRBV11-3
clone size: once
D gene: .
CDR3 length: 14
J gene: TRBJ2-5
CDR3 DNA: TGTGCCAGCAGCTTAGGCCCACTGTCAGAGACCCAGTACTTC
CDR3 protein: CASSLGPLSETQYF

V gene: TRBV7-8
clone size: once
D gene: .
CDR3 length: 16
J gene: TRBJ2-7
CDR3 DNA: TGTGCCAGCAGCCCCGAAGGCGGGCGGGTGGGCCACGAGCAGTACTTC
CDR3 protein: CASSPEGGRVGHEQYF